Following are 8 T cell receptor beta chains from one sample sequenced in a study of T cell clonality in common variable immunodeficiency. Method: immunoSEQ multiplex PCR; TCRdb's copy keeps in-frame clones and lacks some. This sample has around 32,000 clones and no singletons, with roughly 4.5% in the ten largest. The sequenced sample consisted of peripheral blood mononuclear cells. The receptors derive from a person aged 18-69 years in good health.

At least ten counts were recorded for this clone. The CDR3 is cut off 3 residues early in the read; its end comes from the germline J gene. J is TRBJ1-2 and V is TRBV30; D uncertain. Germline V gene sequence: CDR1 GTSNPN, CDR2 SVGIG (reference sequence). This CDR3 has 12 residues. The CDR3 DNA, read in part, is TGTGCCTGGAGACGGGTCGCTACTGAC. Protein sequence: CAWRRVATD. The whole CDR3 protein is CAWRRVATDYTF. The complete variable domain, with remaining parts taken from reference TRBV30 and TRBJ1-2, reads SQTIHQWPATLVQPVGSPLSLECTVEGTSNPNLYWYRQAAGRGLQLLFYSVGIGQISSEVPQNLSASRPQDRQFILSSKKLLLSDSGFYLCAWRRVATDYTFGSGTRLTVV.

This clone was recorded a few times. The sequence runs out 3 residues before the end of the CDR3; the remainder is reconstructed from the germline J gene. V usage is TRBV13 and J usage is TRBJ1-1; 8 nucleotides align to TRBD1. The V gene end was trimmed by 4 bases and the J gene end by 4 bases; junction bases not matched to a gene: 8. Germline lookup yields CDR1 PRHDT and CDR2 FYEKMQ (reference sequence). CDR3 length: 15 amino acids. The sequenced part of the CDR3 DNA is TGTGCCAGCAGCTCCAGGGGGCCGGGGAGCACTGAA. Protein product: CASSSRGPGSTE. The CDR3 in its entirety is CASSSRGPGSTEAFF.

This clone was detected many times. The CDR3 end lies 3 residues beyond the end of the read and is filled in from the germline J gene. The gene calls are TRBV19 and TRBJ2-1, with TRBD2 matching 7 bases. The CDR3 is made up of 17 amino acids. Germline lookup yields CDR1 LNHDA and CDR2 SQIVND (reference sequence). Trimming took 1 base from V and 9 from J; bases not matched to a gene: 15. The CDR3 protein is CASSIGSLAGEGGEQFF. The sequenced CDR3 bases are TGTGCCAGTAGTATAGGAAGTCTGGCGGGAGAAGGCGGTGAG.

This clone was picked up many times. The observed sequence ends 3 residues before the CDR3 terminus, with the missing tail filled in from the germline J gene. The chain couples TRBV29-1 to TRBJ2-7; 9 bases are a match to TRBD1. Germline assignment: CDR1 SQVTM and CDR2 ANQGSEA. The CDR3 length is 14 residues. With V trimmed by 3 bases and J by 6 bases, 9 bases remained unmatched. The chain's CDR3 is CSVDVGTGRGEQYF. CDR3 DNA (partial): TGCAGCGTTGACGTAGGGACAGGGCGAGGCGAG.

This clone was recorded at least ten times. The read falls 3 residues short of the CDR3 end, and the missing part is taken from the germline J gene. The rearrangement joins TRBV29-1 to TRBJ2-3, with D perhaps matching TRBD2 (5 bases). Trimming stripped 2 bases from V and 2 bases from J, with 8 bases between. The germline V gene has CDR1 SQVTM and CDR2 ANQGSEA. There are 13 residues in the CDR3. The CDR3 sequence: CSVEIDYTDTQYF. The sequenced part of the CDR3 DNA is TGCAGCGTTGAAATCGACTACACAGATACG.

CDR3 loop: CASSPGTVFRETQYF. The sequenced part of the CDR3 DNA is TGTGCCAGTAGTCCCGGGACAGTTTTTCGAGAGACG. V usage is TRBV19 and J usage is TRBJ2-3; 7 nucleotides align to TRBD1. The sequence runs out 3 residues before the end of the CDR3; the remainder is reconstructed from the germline J gene. The CDR3 loop spans 15 amino acids. Germline CDR1 LNHDA, CDR2 SQIVND (reference sequence). Full variable domain (rest looked up from reference TRBV19 and TRBJ2-3): DGGITQSPKYLFRKEGQNVTLSCEQNLNHDAMYWYRQDPGQGLRLIYYSQIVNDFQKGDIAEGYSVSREKKESFPLTVTSAQKNPTAFYLCASSPGTVFRETQYFGPGTRLTVL.

This clone was seen many times. The read gets to within 3 residues of the CDR3 end, and the germline J gene fills in the rest. The V and J genes are TRBV6-1 and TRBJ2-7, with D possibly matching TRBD1 (5 bases). The CDR3 covers 14 residues. Germline assignment: CDR1 MNHNS and CDR2 SASEGT. V was pared by 4 bases and J by 6 bases, with 16 bases between. This CDR3 is CASSVESGIGEQYF. CDR3 DNA (partial): TGTGCCAGCAGTGTAGAGTCAGGGATCGGCGAG.

Only a few counts were recorded for this clone. The read ends 3 residues before the CDR3 terminus; that terminus is restored from the germline J gene. The V call is TRBV6-4, the J call TRBJ2-1; 7 bases agree with TRBD2. The CDR3 is 13 amino acids. Germline V lookup: CDR1 MRHNA, CDR2 SNTAGT. Trimming at V came to 6 bases and at J to 4 bases, leaving 3 bases not matched to a gene. This CDR3 reads CASSNGGYNEQFF. The part of the CDR3 DNA that was read is TGTGCCAGCAGCAACGGGGGGTACAATGAG.